This T cell receptor (beta chain) was sequenced for a study of T-cell memory formation after mild COVID-19. Regarding the study as a whole: There was a balanced CD4/CD8 profile in clones contracting day 15 to 85, and later expanders leaned CD4+. For contracting clones, CD4+ ones sat mainly in CM and EM, CD8+ in EMRA.

TCRdb independently ran MiXCR on the 5' RACE reads; one entry per CDR3 protein. The data show nearly 350,000 distinct CDR3 sequences, with approximately 13% seen just once and around a fifth held by the top ten. Germline CDR1 is SGHTA and CDR2 is FQGNSA. The CDR3 is 16 residues long. V was pared by 5 bases and J by 3 bases, with 9 bases of the junction left unmatched. This clonotype has a handful of counts. Its target is not known. The sequenced sample consisted of PBMCs or a T cell subset sorted from them (not recorded which). J is TRBJ2-3 and V is TRBV7-2; TRBD1 matches 9 bases. The TCR originated in a man younger than 35 who had mild COVID-19 (a few samples of this study predate the infection). Cell type and time point are not known. CDR3 sequence (DNA): TGTGCCAGCAGCCCAGCAGCACAGGGGGCAACAGATACGCAGTATTTT. Protein: CASSPAAQGATDTQYF.